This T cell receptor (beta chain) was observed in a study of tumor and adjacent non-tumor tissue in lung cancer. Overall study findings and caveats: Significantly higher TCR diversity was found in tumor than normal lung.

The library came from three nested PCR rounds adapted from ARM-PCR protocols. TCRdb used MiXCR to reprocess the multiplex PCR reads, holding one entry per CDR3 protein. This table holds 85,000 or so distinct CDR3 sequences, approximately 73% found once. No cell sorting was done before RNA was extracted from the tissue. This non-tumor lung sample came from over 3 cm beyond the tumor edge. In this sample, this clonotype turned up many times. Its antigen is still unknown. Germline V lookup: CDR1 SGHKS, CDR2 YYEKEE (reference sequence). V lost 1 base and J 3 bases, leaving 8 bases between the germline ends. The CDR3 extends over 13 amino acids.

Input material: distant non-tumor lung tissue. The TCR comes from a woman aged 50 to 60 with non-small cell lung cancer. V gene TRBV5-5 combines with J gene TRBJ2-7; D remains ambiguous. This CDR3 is CASSLIRSYEQYF. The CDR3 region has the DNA TGTGCCAGCAGCTTGATAAGAAGCTACGAGCAGTACTTC.